This TCR beta chain originates from a study of T cell changes during pregnancy in multiple sclerosis. TCRdb's copy holds only in-frame clones and misses some; the assay was immunoSEQ multiplex PCR. The table has about 69,000 clones, about 91% seen once. The germline V gene has CDR1 KGHSH and CDR2 LQKENI. Trimming at V came to 0 bases and at J to 0 bases, leaving 10 bases not matched to a gene. The length of the CDR3 is 19 residues. This material consisted of CD4+ T cells from peripheral blood mononuclear cells, taken in the third trimester of pregnancy. The source of this sequence is a female donor in good health, enrolled as a control in a pregnancy study. This chain uses TRBV18 with TRBJ2-4; TRBD1 agrees at 8 bases. CDR3 DNA sequence: TGTGCCAGCTCACCACCGATGGCAGGGGGCAGGGGAGCCAAAAACATTCAGTACTTC. Residues: CASSPPMAGGRGAKNIQYF.